This record looks at one T cell receptor (beta chain) sequence and its context. What it binds is unknown. Sequencing was performed with immunoSEQ multiplex PCR; in TCRdb, only in-frame clones are kept and a portion is missing. Of roughly 2 million clones listed, approximately 95% are singletons. The data belong to a study of shared clonotypes between healthy human individuals. Findings and caveats of the study: Against clonotypes common to all four donors, non-shared ones had lower generation probabilities.

The CDR3 runs 14 residues. V shed 0 bases and J shed 7 bases, with 11 bases lying between them. The germline V gene has CDR1 SGHRS and CDR2 YFSETQ. Sequenced sample: naive CD4+ T cells sorted from blood. Subset indicated: CD45RA+ positively selected. This TCR was sampled from a man between 18 and 35 years old in good health. The chain is built from TRBV5-1 and TRBJ1-5, with D tentatively TRBD1 (5 bases). CDR3: CASSLEGAKQPQHF. Written as DNA, the CDR3 is TGCGCCAGCAGCTTGGAAGGGGCGAAGCAGCCCCAGCATTTT.